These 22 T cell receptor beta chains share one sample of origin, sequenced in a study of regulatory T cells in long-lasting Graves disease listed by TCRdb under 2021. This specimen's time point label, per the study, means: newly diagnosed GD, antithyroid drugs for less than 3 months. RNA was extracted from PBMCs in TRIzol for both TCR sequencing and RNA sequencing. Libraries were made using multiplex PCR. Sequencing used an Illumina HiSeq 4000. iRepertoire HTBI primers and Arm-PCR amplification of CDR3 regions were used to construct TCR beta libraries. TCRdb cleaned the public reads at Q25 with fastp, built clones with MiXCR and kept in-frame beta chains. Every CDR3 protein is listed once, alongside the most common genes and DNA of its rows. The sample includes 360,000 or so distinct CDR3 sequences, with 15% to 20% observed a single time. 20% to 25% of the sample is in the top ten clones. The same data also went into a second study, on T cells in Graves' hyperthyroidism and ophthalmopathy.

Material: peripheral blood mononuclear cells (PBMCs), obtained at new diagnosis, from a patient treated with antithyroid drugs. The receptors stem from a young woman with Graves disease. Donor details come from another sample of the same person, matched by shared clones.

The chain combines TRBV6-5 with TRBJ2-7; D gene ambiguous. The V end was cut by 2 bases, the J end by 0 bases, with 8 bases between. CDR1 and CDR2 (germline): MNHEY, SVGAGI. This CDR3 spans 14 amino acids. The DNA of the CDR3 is TGTGCCAGCAGTTACGGTCAGTCCTCCTACGAGCAGTACTTC. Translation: CASSYGQSSYEQYF.

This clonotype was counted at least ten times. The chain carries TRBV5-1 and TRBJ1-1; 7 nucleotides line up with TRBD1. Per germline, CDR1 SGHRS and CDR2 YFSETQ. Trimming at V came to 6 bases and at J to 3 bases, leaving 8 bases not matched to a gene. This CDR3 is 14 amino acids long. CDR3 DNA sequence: TGCGCCAGCACCAGGGGGGGTAGCGACACTGAAGCTTTCTTT. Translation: CASTRGGSDTEAFF.

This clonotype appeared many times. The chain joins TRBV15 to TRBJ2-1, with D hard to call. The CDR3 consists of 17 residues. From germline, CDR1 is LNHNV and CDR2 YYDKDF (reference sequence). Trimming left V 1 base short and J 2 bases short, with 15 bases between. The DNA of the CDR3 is TGTGCCACCAGCAGAGCCCCTGGTACCAGCCCCTACAATGAGCAGTTCTTC. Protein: CATSRAPGTSPYNEQFF.

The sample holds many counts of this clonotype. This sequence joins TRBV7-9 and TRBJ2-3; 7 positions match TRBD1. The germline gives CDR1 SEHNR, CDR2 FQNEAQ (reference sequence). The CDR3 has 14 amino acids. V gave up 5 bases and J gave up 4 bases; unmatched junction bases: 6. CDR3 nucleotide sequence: TGTGCCAGCAGCACGACAGGGAGCCCAGATACGCAGTATTTT. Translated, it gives CASSTTGSPDTQYF.

The CDR3 loop is CATSEEPSGLYEQYF. Written as DNA, the CDR3 is TGTGCCACCAGCGAAGAGCCAAGCGGTCTCTACGAGCAGTACTTC. The V call is TRBV15, the J call TRBJ2-7; possible D gene TRBD2, 5 bases. CDR1 and CDR2 from the germline V gene are LNHNV and YYDKDF (reference sequence). V was trimmed by 5 bases and J by 3 bases, leaving 17 bases between them. The length of the CDR3 is 15 residues. Supplemented by reference TRBV15 and TRBJ2-7, the full variable domain reads DAMVIQNPRYQVTQFGKPVTLSCSQTLNHNVMYWYQQKSSQAPKLLFHYYDKDFNNEADTPDNFQSRRPNTSFCFLDIRSPGLGDTAMYLCATSEEPSGLYEQYFGPGTRLTVT.

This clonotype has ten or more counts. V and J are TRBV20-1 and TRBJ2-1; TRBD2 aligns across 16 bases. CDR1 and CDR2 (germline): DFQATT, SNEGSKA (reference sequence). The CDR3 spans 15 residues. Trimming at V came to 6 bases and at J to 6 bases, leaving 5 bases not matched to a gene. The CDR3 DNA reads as TGCAGTGCCGAGGGACTAGCGGGGGGGCCCAATGAGCAGTTCTTC. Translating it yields CSAEGLAGGPNEQFF.

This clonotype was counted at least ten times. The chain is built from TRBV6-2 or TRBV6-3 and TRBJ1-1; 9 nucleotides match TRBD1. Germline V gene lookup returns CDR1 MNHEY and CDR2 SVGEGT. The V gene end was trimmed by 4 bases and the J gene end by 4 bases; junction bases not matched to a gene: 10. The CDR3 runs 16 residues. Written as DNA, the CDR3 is TGTGCCAGCAGTTTCACCTCGGGACAGGGCGTCACTGAAGCTTTCTTT. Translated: CASSFTSGQGVTEAFF.

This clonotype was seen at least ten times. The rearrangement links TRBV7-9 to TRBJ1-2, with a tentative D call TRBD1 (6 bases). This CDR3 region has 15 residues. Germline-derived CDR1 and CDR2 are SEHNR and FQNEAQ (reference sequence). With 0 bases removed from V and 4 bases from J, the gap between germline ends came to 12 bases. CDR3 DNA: TGTGCCAGCAGCTTAGCGACAGGACCGTCCTATGGCTACACCTTC. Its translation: CASSLATGPSYGYTF.

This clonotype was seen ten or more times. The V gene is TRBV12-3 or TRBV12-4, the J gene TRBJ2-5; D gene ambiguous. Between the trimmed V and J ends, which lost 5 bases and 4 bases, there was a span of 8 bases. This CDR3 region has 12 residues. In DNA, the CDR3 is TGTGCCAGCAGTCCCCTTTCAGAGACCCAGTACTTC. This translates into CASSPLSETQYF.

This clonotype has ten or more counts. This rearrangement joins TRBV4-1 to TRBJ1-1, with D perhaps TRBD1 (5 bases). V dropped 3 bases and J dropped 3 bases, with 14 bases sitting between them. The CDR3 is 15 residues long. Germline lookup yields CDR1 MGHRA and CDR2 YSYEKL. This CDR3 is CASSQSRDGYTEAFF. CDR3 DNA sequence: TGCGCCAGCAGCCAGAGCAGGGACGGGTACACTGAAGCTTTCTTT.

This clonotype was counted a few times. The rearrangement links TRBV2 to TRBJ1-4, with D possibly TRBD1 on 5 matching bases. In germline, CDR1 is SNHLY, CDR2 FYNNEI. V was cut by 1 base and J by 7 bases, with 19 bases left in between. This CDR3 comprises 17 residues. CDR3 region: CASSEVRTGGGGEKLFF. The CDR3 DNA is TGTGCCAGCAGTGAAGTTCGAACAGGTGGGGGGGGTGAAAAACTGTTTTTT.

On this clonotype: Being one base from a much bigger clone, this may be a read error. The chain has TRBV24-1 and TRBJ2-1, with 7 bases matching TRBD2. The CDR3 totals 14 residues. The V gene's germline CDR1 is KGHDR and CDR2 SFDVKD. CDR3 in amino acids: CATSDSSGHNELFF. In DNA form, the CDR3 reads TGTGCCACCAGTGATTCTAGCGGTCACAATGAGCTGTTCTTC.

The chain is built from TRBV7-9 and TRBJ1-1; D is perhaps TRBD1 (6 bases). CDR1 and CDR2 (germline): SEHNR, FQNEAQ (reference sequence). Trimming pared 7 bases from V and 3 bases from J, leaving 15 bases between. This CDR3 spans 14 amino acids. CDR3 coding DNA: TGTGCCAGCACCTCAGTAGGGGGGTACACTGAAGCTTTCTTT. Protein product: CASTSVGGYTEAFF.

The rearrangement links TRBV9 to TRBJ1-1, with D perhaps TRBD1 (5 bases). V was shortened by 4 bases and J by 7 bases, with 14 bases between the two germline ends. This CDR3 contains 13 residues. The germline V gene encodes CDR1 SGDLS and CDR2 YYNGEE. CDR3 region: CASSPGGIREAFF. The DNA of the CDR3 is TGTGCCAGCAGCCCTGGGGGGATCCGTGAAGCTTTCTTT.

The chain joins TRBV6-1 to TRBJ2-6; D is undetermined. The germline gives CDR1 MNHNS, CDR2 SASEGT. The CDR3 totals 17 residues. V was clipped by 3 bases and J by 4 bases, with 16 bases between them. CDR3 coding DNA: TGTGCCAGCAGTGATCTCAGGTCCGCCCGCGGGGCCAACGTCCTGACTTTC. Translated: CASSDLRSARGANVLTF.

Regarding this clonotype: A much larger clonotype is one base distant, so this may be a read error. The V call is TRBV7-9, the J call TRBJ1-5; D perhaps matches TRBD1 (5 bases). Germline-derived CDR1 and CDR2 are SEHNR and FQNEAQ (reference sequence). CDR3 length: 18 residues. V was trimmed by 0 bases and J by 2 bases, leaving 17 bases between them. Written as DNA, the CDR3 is TGTGCCAGCAGCTTAGCGCGGGGGATTTCGGGTGGCAATCAGCCCCAGCATTTT. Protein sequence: CASSLARGISGGNQPQHF.

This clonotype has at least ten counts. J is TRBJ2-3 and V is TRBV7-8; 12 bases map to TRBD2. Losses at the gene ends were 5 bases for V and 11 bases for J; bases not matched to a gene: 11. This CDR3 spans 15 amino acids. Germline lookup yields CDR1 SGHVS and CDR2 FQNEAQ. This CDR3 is CASSRLAGETPQQYF. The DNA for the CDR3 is TGTGCCAGCAGCCGACTAGCGGGAGAGACCCCTCAGCAGTATTTT.

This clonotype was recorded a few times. CDR3 in DNA: TGCAGTGCTAGTTTACAGGGGGCGGTGGGCTATGGCTACACCTTC. Protein: CSASLQGAVGYGYTF. V gene TRBV20-1 combines with J gene TRBJ1-2; 9 positions agree with TRBD1. The CDR3 totals 15 residues. Unmatched junction bases numbered 9, after V lost 3 bases and J lost 4 bases. Germline assignment: CDR1 DFQATT and CDR2 SNEGSKA (reference sequence).

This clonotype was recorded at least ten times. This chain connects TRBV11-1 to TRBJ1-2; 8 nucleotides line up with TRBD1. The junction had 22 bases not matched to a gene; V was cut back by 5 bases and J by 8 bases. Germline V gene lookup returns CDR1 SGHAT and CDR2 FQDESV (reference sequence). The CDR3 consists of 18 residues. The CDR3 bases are TGTGCCAGCAGCCGACAAAATCAGGGGGCGCTGAAATCAGGCGGCTACACCTTC. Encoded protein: CASSRQNQGALKSGGYTF.

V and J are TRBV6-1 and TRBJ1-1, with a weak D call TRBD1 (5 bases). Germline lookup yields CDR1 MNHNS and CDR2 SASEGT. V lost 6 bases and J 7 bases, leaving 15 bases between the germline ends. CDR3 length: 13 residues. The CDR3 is CASSHLGTGEAFF. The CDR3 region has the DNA TGTGCCAGCAGCCACCTCGGGACCGGTGAAGCTTTCTTT.

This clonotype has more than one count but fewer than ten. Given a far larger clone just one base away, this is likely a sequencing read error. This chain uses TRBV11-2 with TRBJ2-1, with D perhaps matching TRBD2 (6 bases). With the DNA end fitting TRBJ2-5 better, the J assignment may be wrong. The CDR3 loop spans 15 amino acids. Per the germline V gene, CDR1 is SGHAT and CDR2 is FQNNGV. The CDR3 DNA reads TGTGCCAGCAGCCCAGAGGCGGGGCCACAAGGGACCCAGTACTTC. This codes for CASSPEAGPQGTQYF.

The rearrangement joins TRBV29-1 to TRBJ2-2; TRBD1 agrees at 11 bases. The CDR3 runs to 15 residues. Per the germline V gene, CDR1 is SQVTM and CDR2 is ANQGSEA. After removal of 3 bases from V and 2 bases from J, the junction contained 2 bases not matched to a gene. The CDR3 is CSVDGTGGNTGELFF. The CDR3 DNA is TGCAGCGTTGACGGGACAGGGGGAAACACCGGGGAGCTGTTTTTT.